The T cell receptor beta chain described here comes from a study of Tregs in tolerant kidney transplant recipients. About the study: Recipients received nonmyeloablative bone marrow transplants from related graft donors, with transient mixed chimerism.

Broader study findings: Donor-specific Treg expansion exceeded global Treg expansion in tolerant patients, suggesting antigen drive. The most relevant donor-specific Treg TCRbeta repertoire apparently came from expansion with activated donor B cells.

As to this clone: Its antigen is as yet unknown.

Libraries were prepared by immunoSEQ multiplex PCR; TCRdb keeps only in-frame clonotypes and omits some of them. This table has approximately 99,000 clones, around 87% appearing once. The specimen was CD4+ T cells from blood, collected before the transplant. This clonotype was obtained from a human donor who received a combined kidney and bone marrow transplant.

CDR3 protein: CASRPQPGLAETQYF. CDR3 coding DNA: TGTGCCAGCAGGCCCCAACCGGGACTAGCGGAGACCCAGTACTTC. V and J are TRBV27 and TRBJ2-5; TRBD2 matches 10 bases. The CDR3 sequence is 15 residues long. The J segment lost 5 bases and the V segment lost 6 bases, leaving 9 bases of the junction unmatched. The germline V gene encodes CDR1 MNHEY and CDR2 SMNVEV (reference sequence).